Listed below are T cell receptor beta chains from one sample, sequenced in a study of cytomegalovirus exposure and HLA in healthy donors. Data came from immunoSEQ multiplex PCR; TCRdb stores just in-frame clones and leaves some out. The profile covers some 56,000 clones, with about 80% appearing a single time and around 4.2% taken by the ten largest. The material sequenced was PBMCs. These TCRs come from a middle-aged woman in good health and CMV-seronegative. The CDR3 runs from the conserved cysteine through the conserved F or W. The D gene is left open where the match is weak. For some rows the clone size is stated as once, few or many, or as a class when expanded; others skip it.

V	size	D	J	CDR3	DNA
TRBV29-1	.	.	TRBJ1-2	CSVSGTNYGYTF	TGCAGCGTGTCCGGGACAAACTATGGCTACACCTTC
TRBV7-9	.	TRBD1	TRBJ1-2	CASSAPRGLIGYTF	TGTGCCAGCAGCGCTCCCAGGGGGTTAATTGGCTACACCTTC
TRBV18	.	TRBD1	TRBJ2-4	CASSPPDRTKNIQYF	TGTGCCAGCTCACCACCGGACAGGACCAAAAACATTCAGTACTTC
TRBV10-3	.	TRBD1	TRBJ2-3	CAITSGQGAGDTQYF	TGTGCCATCACCTCGGGACAGGGGGCAGGAGATACGCAGTATTTT
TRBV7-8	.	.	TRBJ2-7	CASSLAQGREQYF	TGTGCCAGCAGCTTAGCGCAGGGGCGCGAGCAGTACTTC
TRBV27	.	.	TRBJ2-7	CASRTRTGFYEQYF	TGTGCCAGCAGGACCCGGACGGGATTTTACGAGCAGTACTTC
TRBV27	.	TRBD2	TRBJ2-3	CASSSRAGRFTDTQYF	TGTGCCAGCAGTTCGAGAGCGGGGCGGTTCACAGATACGCAGTATTTT
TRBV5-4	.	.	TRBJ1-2	CASSSDISNYGYTF	TGTGCCAGCAGCTCCGACATATCTAACTATGGCTACACCTTC
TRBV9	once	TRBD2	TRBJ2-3	CASSGGGLALDTQYF	TGTGCCAGCAGCGGCGGGGGACTAGCGTTAGATACGCAGTATTTT
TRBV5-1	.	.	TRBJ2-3	CASSLAAGADTQYF	TGCGCCAGCAGCTTGGCCGCAGGGGCAGATACGCAGTATTTT
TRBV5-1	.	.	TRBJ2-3	CASSLPTSTDTQYF	TGCGCCAGCAGCCTGCCGACTAGCACAGATACGCAGTATTTT
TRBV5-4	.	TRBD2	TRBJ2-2	CATSGLAGAQNTGELFF	TGTGCCACCTCGGGACTAGCGGGAGCGCAGAACACCGGGGAGCTGTTTTTT
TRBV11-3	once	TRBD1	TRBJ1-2	CASSFSWTGEDGYTF	TGTGCCAGCAGCTTTAGTTGGACAGGGGAGGATGGCTACACCTTC
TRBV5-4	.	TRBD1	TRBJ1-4	CASRDQGAAHEKLFF	TGTGCCAGCAGAGATCAGGGGGCGGCCCATGAAAAACTGTTTTTT
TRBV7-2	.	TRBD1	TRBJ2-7	CASSTRQGAYEQYF	TGTGCCAGCAGCACCCGACAGGGTGCCTACGAGCAGTACTTC
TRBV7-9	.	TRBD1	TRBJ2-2	CASSHGTGGSTGELFF	TGTGCCAGCAGCCACGGGACAGGGGGCAGCACCGGGGAGCTGTTTTTT
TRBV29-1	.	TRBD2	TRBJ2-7	CSVGGILAGVGYEQYF	TGCAGCGTTGGCGGTATACTAGCGGGAGTTGGATACGAGCAGTACTTC